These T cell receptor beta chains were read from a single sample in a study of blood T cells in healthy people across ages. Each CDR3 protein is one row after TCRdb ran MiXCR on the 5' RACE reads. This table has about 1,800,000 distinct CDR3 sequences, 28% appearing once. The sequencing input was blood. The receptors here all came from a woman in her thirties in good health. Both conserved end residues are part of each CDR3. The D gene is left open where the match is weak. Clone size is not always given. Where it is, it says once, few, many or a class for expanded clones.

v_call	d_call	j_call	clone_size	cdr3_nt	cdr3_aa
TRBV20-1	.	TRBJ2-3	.	TGCAGTGCTCCCCAGGCGGGGCCGCAGTATTTT	CSAPQAGPQYF
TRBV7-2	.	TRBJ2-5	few	TGTGCCAGCAGCTTAACGGGAACACGTCAAGAGACCCAGTACTTC	CASSLTGTRQETQYF
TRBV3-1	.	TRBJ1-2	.	TGTGCCAGCAGCCAAGACCGCCGACGTATGGGCTACACCTTC	CASSQDRRRMGYTF
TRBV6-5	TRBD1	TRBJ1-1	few	TGTGCCACCAGGGGGTCGATGAACACTGAAGCTTTCTTT	CATRGSMNTEAFF
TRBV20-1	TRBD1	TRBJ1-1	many	TGCAGTGCTAGACAGGGGGCAAACACTGAAGCTTTCTTT	CSARQGANTEAFF
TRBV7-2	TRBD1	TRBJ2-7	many	TGTGCCAGCAGCCTCGGACAGGGGGGCATCCACGAGCAGTACTTC	CASSLGQGGIHEQYF
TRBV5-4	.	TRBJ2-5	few	TGTGCCAGCAGCCCCCGACTCGACGTTAAAGAGACCCAGTACTTC	CASSPRLDVKETQYF
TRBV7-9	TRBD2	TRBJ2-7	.	TGTGCCAGCAGCACACAGAGCGGGACGAGCTCCTACGAGCAGTACTTC	CASSTQSGTSSYEQYF
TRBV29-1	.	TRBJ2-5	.	TGCAGCGTTGAAGATTTCGAAGAAGGGACCCAGTACTTC	CSVEDFEEGTQYF
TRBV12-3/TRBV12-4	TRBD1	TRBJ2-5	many	TGTGCCAGCAGTCTACAGGGGGCAGGACAAGAGACCCAGTACTTC	CASSLQGAGQETQYF
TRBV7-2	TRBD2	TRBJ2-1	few	TGTGCCAGCAGCTTCTCCCCCACGGCTAGCGGGAGGCACAATGAGCAGTTCTTC	CASSFSPTASGRHNEQFF
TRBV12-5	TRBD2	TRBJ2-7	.	TGTGCTAGTGGTTTGGGACTAGCTACGAAGCAGTACTTC	CASGLGLATKQYF
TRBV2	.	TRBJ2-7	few	TGTGCCAGCAGCGGCGGCTCCTACGGGCAGTACTTC	CASSGGSYGQYF
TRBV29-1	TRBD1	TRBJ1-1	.	TGCAGCGTCATCTGGACAGGGTGGGACACTGAAGCTTTCTTT	CSVIWTGWDTEAFF
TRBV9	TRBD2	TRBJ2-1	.	TGTGCCAGCAGCTTGGCTGGACTAGCTGAAGAGCAGTTCTTC	CASSLAGLAEEQFF
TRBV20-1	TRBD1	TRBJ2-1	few	TGCAGTGCTCCCGGGACAGGGAGTACTTTCTCCTACAATGAGCAGTTCTTC	CSAPGTGSTFSYNEQFF
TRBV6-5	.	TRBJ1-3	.	TGTGCCAGCAGTCGGGACGGTAACTCTGGAAACACCATATATTTT	CASSRDGNSGNTIYF
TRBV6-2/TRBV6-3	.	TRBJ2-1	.	TGTGCCAGCGGCGGGATCTTCGGGGGGCAGTTCTTC	CASGGIFGGQFF
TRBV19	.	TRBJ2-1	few	TGTGCCAGTAGTATAGGGGTTAGGGAACAGTTCTTC	CASSIGVREQFF
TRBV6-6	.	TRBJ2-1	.	TGTGCCAGCAGTTACCGAGACTCCTCGCGCGGTAATGAGCAGTTCTTC	CASSYRDSSRGNEQFF
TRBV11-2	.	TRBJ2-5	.	TGTGCCAGCAGCTTAGGACTACCGCCCCACCAAGAGACCCAGTACTTC	CASSLGLPPHQETQYF
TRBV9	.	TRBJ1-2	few	TGTGCCAGCAGCAAAAGCAGTGGCGGCTACACCTTC	CASSKSSGGYTF
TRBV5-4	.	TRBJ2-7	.	TGTGCCAGCAGCGGAGACGGGCCCTCCTACGAGCAGTACTTC	CASSGDGPSYEQYF
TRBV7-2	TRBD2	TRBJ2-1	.	TGTGCCAGCAGCCTGGGGGGGGTTAGCGCCAATGAGCAGTTCTTC	CASSLGGVSANEQFF
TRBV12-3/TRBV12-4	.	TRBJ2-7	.	TGTGCCAGCAGCGCTCAGGCGTACCCCTACGAGCAGTACTTC	CASSAQAYPYEQYF
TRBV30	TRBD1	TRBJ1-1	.	TGTGCCTGGGGGACAGGAATGAACACTGAAGCTTTCTTT	CAWGTGMNTEAFF
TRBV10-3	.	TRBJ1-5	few	TGTGCCATCTGGGACGGATGTAGCAATCAGCCCCAGCATTTT	CAIWDGCSNQPQHF
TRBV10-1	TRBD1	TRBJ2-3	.	TGCGCCAACAGTCCCGGCGGGCAGGGGGCAATCACAGATACGCAGTATTTT	CANSPGGQGAITDTQYF
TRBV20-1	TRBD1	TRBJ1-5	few	TGCAGTGCTAGACGACAGGGTGGTGATCAGCCCCAGCATTTT	CSARRQGGDQPQHF
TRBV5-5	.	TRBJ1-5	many	TGTGCCAGCAGCCCGGTGGGAAGTAATCAGCCCCAGCATTTT	CASSPVGSNQPQHF
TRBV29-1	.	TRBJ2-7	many	TGCAGCGCTGACAGCTATACCTACGAGCAGTACTTC	CSADSYTYEQYF
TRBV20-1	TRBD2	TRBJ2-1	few	TGCAGTACCCGACTAGCGGGACGGGCCAATGAGCAGTTCTTC	CSTRLAGRANEQFF
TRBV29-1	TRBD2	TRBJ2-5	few	TGCAGCCTAGAGGGAGGGCTCCCCCTCCAAGAGACCCAGTACTTC	CSLEGGLPLQETQYF
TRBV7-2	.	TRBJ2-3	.	TGTGCCAGCAGCTTAGATCGGTTGGGGACATACCGACCAGATACGCAGTATTTT	CASSLDRLGTYRPDTQYF
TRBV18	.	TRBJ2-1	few	TGTGCCAGCTCACCACTAGAAAGCTCCTACAATGAGCAGTTCTTC	CASSPLESSYNEQFF
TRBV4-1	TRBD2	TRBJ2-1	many	TGCGCCAGCAGCCAAGACTTGCGGGCTAGCGGCATCTACAATGAGCAGTTCTTC	CASSQDLRASGIYNEQFF
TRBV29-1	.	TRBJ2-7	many	TGCAGCGTTGAGTTCACCTTAAGCCCTCGCTACGAGCAGTACTTC	CSVEFTLSPRYEQYF
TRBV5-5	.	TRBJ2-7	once	TGTGCCAGCAGCTTGGCCGGGAGTAAGCCCTACGAGCAGTACTTC	CASSLAGSKPYEQYF
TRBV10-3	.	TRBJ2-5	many	TGTGCCATCAGTGCCCCCGGAATAGCGGAAGAGACCCAGTACTTC	CAISAPGIAEETQYF
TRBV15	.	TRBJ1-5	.	TGTGCCACCAGCAGAGAGTCGGGCAGCCGAGGATTCCAGCATTTT	CATSRESGSRGFQHF
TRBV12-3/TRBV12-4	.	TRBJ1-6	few	TGTGCCAGCACCTACGCAACCCGGTCACCCCTCCACTTT	CASTYATRSPLHF
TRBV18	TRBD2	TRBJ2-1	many	TGTGCCAGCTCACCACCGCCGGGACTAATGCAGTTCTTC	CASSPPPGLMQFF
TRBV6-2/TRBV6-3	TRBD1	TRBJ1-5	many	TGTGCCAGTCGGACAGGGGTATTAATCTCTCAGCCCCAGCATTTT	CASRTGVLISQPQHF
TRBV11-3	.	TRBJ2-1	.	TGTGCCAGCAGCTTCCAGGGGTCTGACAATGAGCAGTTCTTC	CASSFQGSDNEQFF
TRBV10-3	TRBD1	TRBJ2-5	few	TGTGCCATCAGTGACGGGACAGCGGATGAGTACTTC	CAISDGTADEYF
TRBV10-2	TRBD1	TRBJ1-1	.	TGCGCCAGCAGCTCCGTTGACAGGGCGAGTACTGAAGCTTTCTTT	CASSSVDRASTEAFF
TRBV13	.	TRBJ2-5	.	TGTGCCAGCAGCTTAGAGGCGAGACAAGAGACCCAGTACTTC	CASSLEARQETQYF
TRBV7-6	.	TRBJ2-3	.	TGTGCCAGCAGCTTGGGTGCCCGGGGGGCCGATACGCAGTATTTT	CASSLGARGADTQYF
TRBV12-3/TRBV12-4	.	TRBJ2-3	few	TGTGCCAGCAGTTGGGGTAGCGGAAACACAGATACGCAGTATTTT	CASSWGSGNTDTQYF
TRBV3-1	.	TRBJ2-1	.	TGTGCCAGCAGCCAAAACAGGGTGAATGAGCAGTTCTTC	CASSQNRVNEQFF
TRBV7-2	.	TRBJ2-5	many	TGTGCCAGCAGCTCCTGGCATTCCCAAGAGACCCAGTACTTC	CASSSWHSQETQYF